The rows below give T cell receptor beta chains drawn from one sample of a study of CD8 T cells in ankylosing spondylitis. TCRdb reprocessed the 5' RACE reads with MiXCR, giving one entry per CDR3 protein. The table has over 400,000 distinct CDR3 sequences, 25% to 30% seen once; the top ten hold roughly 0.9%. Sequenced input: blood, either unsorted or a sorted T cell fraction (not recorded which). Source of these receptors: a male donor with ankylosing spondylitis. Both conserved end residues are trimmed from each CDR3. Only some rows state a clone size, as once, few, many or a class for expanded clones.

V: TRBV5-1
J: TRBJ1-2
size: few
CDR3: ASSREANYGYT

V: TRBV20-1
J: TRBJ1-1
size: -
CDR3: SARSGATNTEAF

V: TRBV12-3/TRBV12-4
J: TRBJ1-4
size: -
CDR3: ASSLGTSMGEKLF

V: TRBV29-1
J: TRBJ1-3
size: -
CDR3: SVETDTAIY

V: TRBV20-1
J: TRBJ2-1
size: many
CDR3: SQRETVNEQF

V: TRBV12-3/TRBV12-4
J: TRBJ2-2
size: few
CDR3: ASSIWDGANTGELF

V: TRBV4-2
J: TRBJ2-6
size: -
CDR3: ASSQKSTGANVLT

V: TRBV3-1
J: TRBJ1-4
size: -
CDR3: ASSHPGQVNNEKLF

V: TRBV5-1
J: TRBJ2-1
size: -
CDR3: ASSKGLGVNEQF

V: TRBV12-3/TRBV12-4
J: TRBJ2-1
size: many
CDR3: ASSPKTGVDNEQF

V: TRBV11-2
J: TRBJ2-7
size: -
CDR3: ASSLNPSSYEQY

V: TRBV13
J: TRBJ2-1
size: -
CDR3: ASSARQFPTYNEQF

V: TRBV7-9
J: TRBJ1-2
size: few
CDR3: ASSFGSTNYGYT

V: TRBV20-1
J: TRBJ2-3
size: few
CDR3: SAPPQGGSDTQY

V: TRBV27
J: TRBJ2-1
size: few
CDR3: ASRKISGRANEQF

V: TRBV7-9
J: TRBJ2-5
size: -
CDR3: ASSRAQASETQY

V: TRBV5-1
J: TRBJ1-1
size: few
CDR3: ASSLGLFLWDTEAF

V: TRBV10-2
J: TRBJ2-2
size: few
CDR3: ASRAPGTGKTGELF

V: TRBV28
J: TRBJ1-2
size: few
CDR3: ASSPGRIYGYT

V: TRBV11-2
J: TRBJ2-5
size: -
CDR3: ASSFTSSWRKETQY

V: TRBV14
J: TRBJ1-4
size: -
CDR3: ASSHAGLRGDEKLF

V: TRBV20-1
J: TRBJ1-1
size: -
CDR3: SAAGDTEAF

V: TRBV12-3/TRBV12-4
J: TRBJ1-1
size: -
CDR3: ASSLGLQGPYSNTEAF

V: TRBV12-3/TRBV12-4
J: TRBJ1-2
size: few
CDR3: ASSWGGTGYT

V: TRBV5-1
J: TRBJ1-1
size: few
CDR3: ASSFNTGGETEAF

V: TRBV11-2
J: TRBJ1-5
size: few
CDR3: ASSQDIGGQPQH

V: TRBV27
J: TRBJ2-2
size: -
CDR3: ASRGTSGPNTGELF

V: TRBV13
J: TRBJ1-5
size: -
CDR3: ASSSGQGHQPQH

V: TRBV5-1
J: TRBJ2-1
size: -
CDR3: ASSFLTNNEQF

V: TRBV12-3/TRBV12-4
J: TRBJ1-1
size: many
CDR3: ASNPGIDSEAF

V: TRBV5-1
J: TRBJ2-1
size: many
CDR3: ASSLAGESYNEQF

V: TRBV18
J: TRBJ1-2
size: few
CDR3: ASSPPSRAYGYT

V: TRBV13
J: TRBJ1-6
size: -
CDR3: ASSLWGVDSPLH

V: TRBV12-3/TRBV12-4
J: TRBJ1-5
size: few
CDR3: ASSPRLGSSNQPQH

V: TRBV12-3/TRBV12-4
J: TRBJ2-1
size: few
CDR3: ASSFQGAHYNEQF

V: TRBV14
J: TRBJ2-7
size: -
CDR3: ASSQERGREQY

V: TRBV12-3/TRBV12-4
J: TRBJ2-1
size: few
CDR3: ASSLAGATV

V: TRBV12-3/TRBV12-4
J: TRBJ2-7
size: -
CDR3: ASSWTGAFSYEQY

V: TRBV7-2
J: TRBJ2-1
size: few
CDR3: ASVPTGGWNEQF

V: TRBV20-1
J: TRBJ2-7
size: few
CDR3: SATPEGWGSYEQY

V: TRBV29-1
J: TRBJ2-1
size: few
CDR3: SVESLGDEQF

V: TRBV5-1
J: TRBJ2-3
size: -
CDR3: ASKEDRAPDTQY

V: TRBV20-1
J: TRBJ1-5
size: few
CDR3: SALGTSNQPQH

V: TRBV12-3/TRBV12-4
J: TRBJ2-2
size: -
CDR3: ASSFRGELF

V: TRBV5-1
J: TRBJ2-4
size: -
CDR3: ASSLAGFDILY